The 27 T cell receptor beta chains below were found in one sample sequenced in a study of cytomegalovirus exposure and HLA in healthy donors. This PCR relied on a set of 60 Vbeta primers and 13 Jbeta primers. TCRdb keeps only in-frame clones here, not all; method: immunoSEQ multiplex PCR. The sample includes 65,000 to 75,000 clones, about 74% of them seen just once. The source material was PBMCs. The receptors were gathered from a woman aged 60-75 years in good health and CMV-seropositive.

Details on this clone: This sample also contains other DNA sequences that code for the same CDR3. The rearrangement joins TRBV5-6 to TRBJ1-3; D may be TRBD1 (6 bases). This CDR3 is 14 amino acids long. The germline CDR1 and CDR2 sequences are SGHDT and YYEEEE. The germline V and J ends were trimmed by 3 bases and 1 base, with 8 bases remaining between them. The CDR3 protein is CASSSQGSGNTIYF. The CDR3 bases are TGTGCCAGCAGCTCACAGGGATCTGGAAACACCATATATTTT.

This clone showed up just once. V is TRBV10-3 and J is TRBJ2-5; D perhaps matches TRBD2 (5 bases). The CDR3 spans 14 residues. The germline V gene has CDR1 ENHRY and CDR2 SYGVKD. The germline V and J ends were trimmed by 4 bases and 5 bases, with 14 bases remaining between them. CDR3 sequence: CAISADGSGETQYF. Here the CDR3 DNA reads TGTGCCATCAGTGCGGACGGATCGGGGGAGACCCAGTACTTC.

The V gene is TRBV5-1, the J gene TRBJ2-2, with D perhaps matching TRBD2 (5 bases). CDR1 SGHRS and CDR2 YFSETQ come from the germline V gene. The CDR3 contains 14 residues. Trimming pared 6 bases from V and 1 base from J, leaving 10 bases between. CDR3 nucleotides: TGCGCCAGCACCCCTAGCCAGAACACCGGGGAGCTGTTTTTT. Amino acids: CASTPSQNTGELFF.

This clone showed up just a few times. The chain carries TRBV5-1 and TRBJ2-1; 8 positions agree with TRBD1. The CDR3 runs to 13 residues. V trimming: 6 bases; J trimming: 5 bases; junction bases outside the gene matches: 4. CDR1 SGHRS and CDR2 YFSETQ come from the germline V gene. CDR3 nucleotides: TGCGCCAGCATGGACAGGGTACACAATGAGCAGTTCTTC. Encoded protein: CASMDRVHNEQFF.

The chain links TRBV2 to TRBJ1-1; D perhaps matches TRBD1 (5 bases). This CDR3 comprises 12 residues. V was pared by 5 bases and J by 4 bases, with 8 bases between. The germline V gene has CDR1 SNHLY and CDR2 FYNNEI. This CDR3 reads CASSPGITEAFF. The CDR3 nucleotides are TGTGCCAGCAGTCCAGGGATCACTGAAGCTTTCTTT.

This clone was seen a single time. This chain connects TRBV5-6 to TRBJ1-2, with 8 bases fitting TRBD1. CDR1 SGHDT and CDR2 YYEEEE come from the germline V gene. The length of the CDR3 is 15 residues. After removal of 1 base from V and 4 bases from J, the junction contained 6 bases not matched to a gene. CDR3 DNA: TGTGCCAGCAGCTTGAACTCAGGGGGCACCTATGGCTACACCTTC. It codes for CASSLNSGGTYGYTF.

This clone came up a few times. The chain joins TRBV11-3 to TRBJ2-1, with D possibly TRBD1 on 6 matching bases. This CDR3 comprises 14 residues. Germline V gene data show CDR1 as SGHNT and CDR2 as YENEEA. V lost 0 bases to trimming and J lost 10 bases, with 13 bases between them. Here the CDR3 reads CASSLEQGLPEQFF. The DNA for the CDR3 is TGTGCCAGCAGCTTAGAACAGGGCCTGCCCGAGCAGTTCTTC.

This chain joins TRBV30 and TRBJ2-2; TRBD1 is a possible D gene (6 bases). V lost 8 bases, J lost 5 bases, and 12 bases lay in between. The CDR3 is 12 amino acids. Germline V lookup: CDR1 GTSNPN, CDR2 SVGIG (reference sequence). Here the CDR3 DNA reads TGTGCCCACGCCGACAGGACCGGGGAGCTGTTTTTT. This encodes CAHADRTGELFF.

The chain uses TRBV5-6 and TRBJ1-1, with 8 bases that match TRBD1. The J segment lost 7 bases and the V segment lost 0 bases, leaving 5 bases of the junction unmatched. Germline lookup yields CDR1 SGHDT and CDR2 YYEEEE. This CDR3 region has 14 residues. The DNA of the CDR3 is TGTGCCAGCAGCTTGGCTTTTGGACAGGGTGAAGCTTTCTTT. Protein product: CASSLAFGQGEAFF. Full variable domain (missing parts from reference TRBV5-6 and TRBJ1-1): DAGVTQSPTHLIKTRGQQVTLRCSPKSGHDTVSWYQQALGQGPQFIFQYYEEEERQRGNFPDRFSGHQFPNYSSELNVNALLLGDSALYLCASSLAFGQGEAFFGQGTRLTVV.

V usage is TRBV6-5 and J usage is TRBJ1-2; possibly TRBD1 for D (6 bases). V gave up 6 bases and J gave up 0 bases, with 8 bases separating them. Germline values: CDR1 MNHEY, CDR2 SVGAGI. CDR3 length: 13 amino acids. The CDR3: CASRWTANYGYTF. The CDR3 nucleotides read TGTGCCAGCAGGTGGACAGCTAACTATGGCTACACCTTC.

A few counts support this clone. The CDR3 nucleotides read TGTGCCAGCAGCCCGACCAACAGGGGAAAATCCGGGGAGCTGTTTTTT. Its translation is CASSPTNRGKSGELFF. The V call is TRBV11-2, the J call TRBJ2-2; the match to TRBD1 covers 7 bases. CDR1 is SGHAT, CDR2 FQNNGV, per germline. Trimming cost V 5 bases and J 6 bases; bases outside gene matches: 12. This CDR3 region has 16 residues.

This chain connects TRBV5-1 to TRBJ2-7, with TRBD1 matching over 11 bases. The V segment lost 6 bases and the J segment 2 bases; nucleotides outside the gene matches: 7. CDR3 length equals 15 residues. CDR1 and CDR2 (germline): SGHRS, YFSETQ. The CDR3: CASTAGTGGTYEQYF. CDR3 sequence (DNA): TGCGCCAGCACGGCCGGGACAGGGGGTACCTACGAGCAGTACTTC.

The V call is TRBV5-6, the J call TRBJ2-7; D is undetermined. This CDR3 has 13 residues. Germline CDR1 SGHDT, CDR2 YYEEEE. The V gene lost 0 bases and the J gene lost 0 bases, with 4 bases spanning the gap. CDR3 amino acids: CASSLVSSYEQYF. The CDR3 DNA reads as TGTGCCAGCAGCTTGGTATCCTCCTACGAGCAGTACTTC.

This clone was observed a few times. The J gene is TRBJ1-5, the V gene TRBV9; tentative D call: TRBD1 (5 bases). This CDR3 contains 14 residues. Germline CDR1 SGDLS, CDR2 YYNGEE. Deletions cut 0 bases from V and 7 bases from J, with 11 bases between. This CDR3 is CASSVVGEGQPQHF. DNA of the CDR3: TGTGCCAGCAGCGTAGTAGGGGAGGGGCAGCCCCAGCATTTT.

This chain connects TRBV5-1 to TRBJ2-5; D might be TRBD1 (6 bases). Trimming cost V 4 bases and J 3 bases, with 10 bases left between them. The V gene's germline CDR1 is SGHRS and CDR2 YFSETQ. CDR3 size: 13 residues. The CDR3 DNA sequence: TGCGCCAGCAGCCCCGGGACAAAAGAGACCCAGTACTTC. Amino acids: CASSPGTKETQYF.

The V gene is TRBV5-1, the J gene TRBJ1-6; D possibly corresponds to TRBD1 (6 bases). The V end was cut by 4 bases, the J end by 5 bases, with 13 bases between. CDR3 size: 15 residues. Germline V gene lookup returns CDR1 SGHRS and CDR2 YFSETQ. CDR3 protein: CASSLDRSDNSPLHF. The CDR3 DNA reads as TGCGCCAGCAGCCTAGACAGGTCCGATAATTCACCCCTCCACTTT. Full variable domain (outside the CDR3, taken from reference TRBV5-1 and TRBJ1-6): KAGVTQTPRYLIKTRGQQVTLSCSPISGHRSVSWYQQTPGQGLQFLFEYFSETQRNKGNFPGRFSGRQFSNSRSEMNVSTLELGDSALYLCASSLDRSDNSPLHFGNGTRLTVT.

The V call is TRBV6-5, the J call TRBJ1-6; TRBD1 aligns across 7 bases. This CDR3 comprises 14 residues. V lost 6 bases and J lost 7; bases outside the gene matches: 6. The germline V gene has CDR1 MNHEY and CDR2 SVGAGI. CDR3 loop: CASRVTGRNSPLHF. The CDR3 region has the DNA TGTGCCAGCAGGGTGACAGGGAGGAATTCACCCCTCCACTTT.

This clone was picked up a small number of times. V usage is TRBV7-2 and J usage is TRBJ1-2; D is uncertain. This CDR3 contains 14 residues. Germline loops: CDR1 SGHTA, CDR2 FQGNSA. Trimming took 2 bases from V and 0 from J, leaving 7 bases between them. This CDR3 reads CASSLLTPNYGYTF. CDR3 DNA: TGTGCCAGCAGCTTATTAACTCCTAACTATGGCTACACCTTC.

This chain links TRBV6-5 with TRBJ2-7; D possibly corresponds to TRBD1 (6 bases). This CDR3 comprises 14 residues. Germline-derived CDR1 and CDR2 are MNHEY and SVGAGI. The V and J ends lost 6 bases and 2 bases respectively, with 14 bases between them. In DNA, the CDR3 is TGTGCCAGCAGCCTCGGACAGCAAGCCTACGAGCAGTACTTC. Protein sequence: CASSLGQQAYEQYF.

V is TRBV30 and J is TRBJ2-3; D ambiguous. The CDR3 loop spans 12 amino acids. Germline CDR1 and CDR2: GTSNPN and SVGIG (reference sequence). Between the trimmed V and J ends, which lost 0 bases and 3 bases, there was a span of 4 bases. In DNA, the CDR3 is TGTGCCTGGAGTGTGACTACAGATACGCAGTATTTT. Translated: CAWSVTTDTQYF.

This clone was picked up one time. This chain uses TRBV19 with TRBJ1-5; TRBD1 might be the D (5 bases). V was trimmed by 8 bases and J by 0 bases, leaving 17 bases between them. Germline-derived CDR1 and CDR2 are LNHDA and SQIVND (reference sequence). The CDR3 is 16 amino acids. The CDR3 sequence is CASSKTPGGSNQPQHF. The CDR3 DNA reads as TGTGCCAGTTCCAAAACCCCGGGGGGTAGCAATCAGCCCCAGCATTTT. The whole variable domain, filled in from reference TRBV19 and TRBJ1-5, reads DGGITQSPKYLFRKEGQNVTLSCEQNLNHDAMYWYRQDPGQGLRLIYYSQIVNDFQKGDIAEGYSVSREKKESFPLTVTSAQKNPTAFYLCASSKTPGGSNQPQHFGDGTRLSIL.

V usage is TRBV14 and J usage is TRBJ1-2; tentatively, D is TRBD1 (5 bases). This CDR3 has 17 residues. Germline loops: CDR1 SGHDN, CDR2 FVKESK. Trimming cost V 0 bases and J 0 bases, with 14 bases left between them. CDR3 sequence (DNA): TGTGCCAGCAGCCAAGATCCATCAGGGTTGGCTAACTATGGCTACACCTTC. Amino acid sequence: CASSQDPSGLANYGYTF.

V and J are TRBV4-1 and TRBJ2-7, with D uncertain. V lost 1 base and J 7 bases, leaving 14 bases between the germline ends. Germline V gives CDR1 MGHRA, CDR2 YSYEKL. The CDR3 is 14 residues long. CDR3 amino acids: CASSQVPLNNEQYF. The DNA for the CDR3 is TGCGCCAGCAGCCAAGTTCCCTTGAACAATGAGCAGTACTTC.

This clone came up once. Here the CDR3 DNA reads TGTGCCAGCTCACCGCGGACAGGCGATATCTATGGCTACACCTTC. It is translated as CASSPRTGDIYGYTF. The gene calls are TRBV18 and TRBJ1-2, with 7 bases identical to TRBD1. Trimming at V came to 3 bases and at J to 4 bases, leaving 8 bases not matched to a gene. CDR3 length: 15 amino acids. Germline V gene sequence: CDR1 KGHSH, CDR2 LQKENI. The full variable domain, its missing parts supplied by reference TRBV18 and TRBJ1-2, is NAGVMQNPRHLVRRRGQEARLRCSPMKGHSHVYWYRQLPEEGLKFMVYLQKENIIDESGMPKERFSAEFPKEGPSILRIQQVVRGDSAAYFCASSPRTGDIYGYTFGSGTRLTVV.

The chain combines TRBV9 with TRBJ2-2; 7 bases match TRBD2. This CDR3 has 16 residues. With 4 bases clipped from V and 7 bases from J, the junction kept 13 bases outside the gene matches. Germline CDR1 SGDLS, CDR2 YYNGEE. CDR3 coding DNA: TGTGCCAGCAGCCCCCCCGCGCGGGGGAAAAACGGGGAGCTGTTTTTT. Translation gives CASSPPARGKNGELFF.

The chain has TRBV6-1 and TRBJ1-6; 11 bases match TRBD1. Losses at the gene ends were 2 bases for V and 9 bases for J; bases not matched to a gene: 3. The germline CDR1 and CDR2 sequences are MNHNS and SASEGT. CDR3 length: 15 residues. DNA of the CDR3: TGTGCCAGCAGTGAATTGGACAGGGGGCGTTCACCCCTCCACTTT. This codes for CASSELDRGRSPLHF.

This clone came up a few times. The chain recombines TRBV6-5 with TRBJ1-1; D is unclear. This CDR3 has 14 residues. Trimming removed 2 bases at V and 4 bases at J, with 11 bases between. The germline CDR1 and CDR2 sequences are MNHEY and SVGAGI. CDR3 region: CASSYVSAGTEAFF. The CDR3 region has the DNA TGTGCCAGCAGTTACGTCTCGGCGGGCACTGAAGCTTTCTTT.